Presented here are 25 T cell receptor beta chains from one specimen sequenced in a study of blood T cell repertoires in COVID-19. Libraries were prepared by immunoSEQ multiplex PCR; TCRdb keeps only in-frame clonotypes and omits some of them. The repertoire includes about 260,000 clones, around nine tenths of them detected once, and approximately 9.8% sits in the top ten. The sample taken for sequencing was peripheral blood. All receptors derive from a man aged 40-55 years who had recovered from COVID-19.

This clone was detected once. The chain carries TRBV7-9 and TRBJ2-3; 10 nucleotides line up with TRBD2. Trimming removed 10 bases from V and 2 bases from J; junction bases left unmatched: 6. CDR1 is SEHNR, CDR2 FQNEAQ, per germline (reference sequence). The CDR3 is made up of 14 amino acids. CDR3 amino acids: CATWTSGFTDTQYF. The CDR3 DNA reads TGTGCCACCTGGACTAGCGGATTCACAGATACGCAGTATTTT.

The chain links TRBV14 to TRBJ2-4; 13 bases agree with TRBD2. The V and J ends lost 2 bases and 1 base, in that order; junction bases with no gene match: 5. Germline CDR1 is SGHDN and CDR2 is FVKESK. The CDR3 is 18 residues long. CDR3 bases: TGTGCCAGCAGCCAAAGGACTAGCGGGAGCGGCGCCAAAAACATTCAGTACTTC. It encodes CASSQRTSGSGAKNIQYF.

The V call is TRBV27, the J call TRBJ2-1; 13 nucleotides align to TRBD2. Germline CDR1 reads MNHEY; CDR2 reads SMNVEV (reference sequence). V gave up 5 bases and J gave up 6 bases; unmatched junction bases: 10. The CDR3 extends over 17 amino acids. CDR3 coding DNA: TGTGCCAGCAGTCGCAACCCCGGGACTAGCGGGACCAATGAGCAGTTCTTC. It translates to CASSRNPGTSGTNEQFF.

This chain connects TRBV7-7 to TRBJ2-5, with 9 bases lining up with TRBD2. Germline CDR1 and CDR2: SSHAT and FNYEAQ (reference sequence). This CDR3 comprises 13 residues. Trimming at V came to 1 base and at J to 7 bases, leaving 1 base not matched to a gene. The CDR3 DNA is TGTGCCAGCAGCTTAGAACTAGCGGGGACCCAGTACTTC. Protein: CASSLELAGTQYF. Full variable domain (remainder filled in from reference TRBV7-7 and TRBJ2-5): GAGVSQSPRYKVTKRGQDVTLRCDPISSHATLYWYQQALGQGPEFLTYFNYEAQPDKSGLPSDRFSAERPEGSISTLTIQRTEQRDSAMYRCASSLELAGTQYFGPGTRLLVL.

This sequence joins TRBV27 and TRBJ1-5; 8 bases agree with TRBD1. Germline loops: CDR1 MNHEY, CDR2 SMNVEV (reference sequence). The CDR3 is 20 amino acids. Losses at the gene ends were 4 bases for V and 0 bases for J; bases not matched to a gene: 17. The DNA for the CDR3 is TGTGCCAGCAGTTCACCCCCGGTGACAGGGGATAACTATAGCAATCAGCCCCAGCATTTT. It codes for CASSSPPVTGDNYSNQPQHF.

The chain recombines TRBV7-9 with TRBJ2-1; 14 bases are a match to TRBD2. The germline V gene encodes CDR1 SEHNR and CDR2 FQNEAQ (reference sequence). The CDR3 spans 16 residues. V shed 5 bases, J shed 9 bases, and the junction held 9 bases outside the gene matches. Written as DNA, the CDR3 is TGTGCCAGCAGCCGCTCGACTAGCGGGGGGGCAGGTGAGCAGTTCTTC. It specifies CASSRSTSGGAGEQFF.

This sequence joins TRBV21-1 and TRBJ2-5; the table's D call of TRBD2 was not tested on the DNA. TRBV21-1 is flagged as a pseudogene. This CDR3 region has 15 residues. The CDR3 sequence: CASSTPGLSSETQYF. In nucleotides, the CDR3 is TGTGCCAGCAGCACCCCGGGACTTTCCTCGGAGACCCAGTACTTC.

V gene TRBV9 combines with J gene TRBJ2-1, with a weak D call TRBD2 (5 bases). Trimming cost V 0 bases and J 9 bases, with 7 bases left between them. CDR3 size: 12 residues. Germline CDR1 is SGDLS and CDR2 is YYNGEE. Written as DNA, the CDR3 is TGTGCCAGCAGCGTAGTTCGGGGTGAGCAGTTCTTC. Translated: CASSVVRGEQFF. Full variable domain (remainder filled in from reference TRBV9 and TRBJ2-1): DSGVTQTPKHLITATGQRVTLRCSPRSGDLSVYWYQQSLDQGLQFLIQYYNGEERAKGNILERFSAQQFPDLHSELNLSSLELGDSALYFCASSVVRGEQFFGPGTRLTVL.

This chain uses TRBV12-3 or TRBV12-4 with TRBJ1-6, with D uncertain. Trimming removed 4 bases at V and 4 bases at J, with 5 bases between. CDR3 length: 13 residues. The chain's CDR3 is CASSSGYNSPLHF. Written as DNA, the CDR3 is TGTGCCAGCAGTTCGGGTTATAATTCACCCCTCCACTTT.

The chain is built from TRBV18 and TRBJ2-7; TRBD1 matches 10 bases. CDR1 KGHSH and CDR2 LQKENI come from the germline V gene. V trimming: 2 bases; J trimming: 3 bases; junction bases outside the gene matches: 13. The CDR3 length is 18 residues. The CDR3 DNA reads TGTGCCAGCTCACCATTGGGACCTGGGACAGGGGCCAACTACGAGCAGTACTTC. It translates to CASSPLGPGTGANYEQYF.

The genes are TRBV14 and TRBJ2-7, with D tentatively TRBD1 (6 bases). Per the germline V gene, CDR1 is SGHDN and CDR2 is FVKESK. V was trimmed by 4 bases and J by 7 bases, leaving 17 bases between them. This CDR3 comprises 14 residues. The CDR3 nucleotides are TGTGCCAGCAGCCCCCAGGGGCGCGCATGGGAGCAGTACTTC. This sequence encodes CASSPQGRAWEQYF.

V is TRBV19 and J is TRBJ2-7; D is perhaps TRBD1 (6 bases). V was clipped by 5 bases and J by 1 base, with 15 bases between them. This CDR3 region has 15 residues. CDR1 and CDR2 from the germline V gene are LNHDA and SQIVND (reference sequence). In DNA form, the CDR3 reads TGTGCCAGTAGTTTATTCGGGACAAAATCCTACGAGCAGTACTTC. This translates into CASSLFGTKSYEQYF.

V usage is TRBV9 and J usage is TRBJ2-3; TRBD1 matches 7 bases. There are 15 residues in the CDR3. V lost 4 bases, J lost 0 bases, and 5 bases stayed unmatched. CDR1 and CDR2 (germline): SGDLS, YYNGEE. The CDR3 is CASSRGQLSTDTQYF. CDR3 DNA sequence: TGTGCCAGCAGCAGGGGACAGCTAAGCACAGATACGCAGTATTTT.

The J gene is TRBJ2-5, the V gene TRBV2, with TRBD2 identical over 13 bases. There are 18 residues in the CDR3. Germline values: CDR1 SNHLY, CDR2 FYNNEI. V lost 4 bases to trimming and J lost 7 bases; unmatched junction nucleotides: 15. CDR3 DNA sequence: TGTGCCAGCAGTGGAAGTACTAGCGGGAGGGCCGGGTTTGGGACCCAGTACTTC. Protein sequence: CASSGSTSGRAGFGTQYF.

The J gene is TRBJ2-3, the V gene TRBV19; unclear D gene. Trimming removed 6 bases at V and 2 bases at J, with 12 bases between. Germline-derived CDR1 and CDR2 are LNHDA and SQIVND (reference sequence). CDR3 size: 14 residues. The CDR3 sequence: CASSPNRYTDTQYF. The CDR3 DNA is TGTGCCAGTAGCCCTAACAGATACACAGATACGCAGTATTTT.

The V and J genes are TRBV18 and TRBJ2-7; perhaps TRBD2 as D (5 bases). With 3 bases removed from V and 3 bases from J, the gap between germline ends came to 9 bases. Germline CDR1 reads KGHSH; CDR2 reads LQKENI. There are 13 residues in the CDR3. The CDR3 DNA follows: TGTGCCAGCTCACCTGGACTTAACTACGAGCAGTACTTC. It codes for CASSPGLNYEQYF.

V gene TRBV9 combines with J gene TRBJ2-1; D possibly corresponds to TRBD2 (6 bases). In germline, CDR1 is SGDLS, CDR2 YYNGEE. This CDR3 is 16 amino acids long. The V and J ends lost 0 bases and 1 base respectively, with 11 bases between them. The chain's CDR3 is CASSVEAGLSYNEQFF. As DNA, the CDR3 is TGTGCCAGCAGCGTAGAGGCGGGGTTGTCCTACAATGAGCAGTTCTTC.

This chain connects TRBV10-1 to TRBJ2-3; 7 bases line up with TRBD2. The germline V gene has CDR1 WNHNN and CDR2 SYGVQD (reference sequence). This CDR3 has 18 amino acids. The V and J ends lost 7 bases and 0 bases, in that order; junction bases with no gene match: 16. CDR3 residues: CASIPLDGRGNSTDTQYF. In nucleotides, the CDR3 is TGCGCCAGCATCCCGTTGGATGGGCGGGGGAATAGCACAGATACGCAGTATTTT.

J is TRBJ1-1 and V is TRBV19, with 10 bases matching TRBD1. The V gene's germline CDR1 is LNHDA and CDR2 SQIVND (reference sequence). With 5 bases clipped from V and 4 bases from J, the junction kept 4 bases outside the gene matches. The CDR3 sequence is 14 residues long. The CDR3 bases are TGTGCCAGTAGTCCCCGGGACAGGGGCACTGAAGCTTTCTTT. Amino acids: CASSPRDRGTEAFF.

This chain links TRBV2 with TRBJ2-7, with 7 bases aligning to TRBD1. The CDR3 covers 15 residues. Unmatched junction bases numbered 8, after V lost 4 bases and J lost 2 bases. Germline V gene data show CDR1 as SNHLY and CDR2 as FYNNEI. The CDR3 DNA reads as TGTGCCAGCAGTGTGGTCAGGGGGTTACCCTACGAGCAGTACTTC. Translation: CASSVVRGLPYEQYF.

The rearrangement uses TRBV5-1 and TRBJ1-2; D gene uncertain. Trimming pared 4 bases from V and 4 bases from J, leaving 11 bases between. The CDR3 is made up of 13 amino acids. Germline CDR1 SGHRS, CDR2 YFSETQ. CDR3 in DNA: TGCGCCAGCAGCACAATTCTAGGCTATGGCTACACCTTC. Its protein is CASSTILGYGYTF. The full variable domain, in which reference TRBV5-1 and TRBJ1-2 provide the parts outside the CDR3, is KAGVTQTPRYLIKTRGQQVTLSCSPISGHRSVSWYQQTPGQGLQFLFEYFSETQRNKGNFPGRFSGRQFSNSRSEMNVSTLELGDSALYLCASSTILGYGYTFGSGTRLTVV.

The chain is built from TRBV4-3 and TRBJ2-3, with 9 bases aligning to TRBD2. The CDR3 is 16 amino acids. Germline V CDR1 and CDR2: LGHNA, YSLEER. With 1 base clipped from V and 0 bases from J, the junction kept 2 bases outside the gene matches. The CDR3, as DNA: TGCGCCAGCAGCCAAGGCGGGGGGGTCAGCACAGATACGCAGTATTTT. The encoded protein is CASSQGGGVSTDTQYF.

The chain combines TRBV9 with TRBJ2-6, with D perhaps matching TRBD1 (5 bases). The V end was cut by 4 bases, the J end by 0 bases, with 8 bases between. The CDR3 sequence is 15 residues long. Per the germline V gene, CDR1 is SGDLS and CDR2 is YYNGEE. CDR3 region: CASSSRDSGANVLTF. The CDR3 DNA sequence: TGTGCCAGCAGCTCCAGGGACTCTGGGGCCAACGTCCTGACTTTC.

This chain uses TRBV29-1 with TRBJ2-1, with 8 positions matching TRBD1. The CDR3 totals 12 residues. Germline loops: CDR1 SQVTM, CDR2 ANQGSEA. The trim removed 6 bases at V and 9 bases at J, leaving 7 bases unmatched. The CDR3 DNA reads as TGCAGCGTAACGGACAGGGTCGGTGAGCAGTTCTTC. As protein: CSVTDRVGEQFF.

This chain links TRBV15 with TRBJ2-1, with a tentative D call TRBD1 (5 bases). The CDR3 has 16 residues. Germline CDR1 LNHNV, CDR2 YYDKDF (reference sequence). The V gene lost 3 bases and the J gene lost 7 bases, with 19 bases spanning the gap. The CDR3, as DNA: TGTGCCACCAGCAGGGGCCAGGGCCGGACAAATAATGAGCAGTTCTTC. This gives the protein CATSRGQGRTNNEQFF.